Below are 17 T cell receptor beta chains sequenced from a single sample in a study of blood T cell repertoires in COVID-19 (dated by TCRdb to the early 2020s). Receptor amplification or capture employed the immunoSEQ multiplex PCR assay. This is the immuneACCESS table as TCRdb keeps it, with only in-frame sequences that have V and J called. A part of the clones is gone; compared with another copy, unresolved V genes explain less than half, and the rest is unexplained. The sample includes roughly 20,000 clones, with around 74% observed a single time. The top ten constitute more than 50% of the sample. Sequencing used peripheral blood. The origin of the receptors is a man older than 75 with acute or convalescent COVID-19.

The V call is TRBV2, the J call TRBJ2-3; TRBD2 matches at 7 bases. V lost 8 bases to trimming and J lost 4 bases; unmatched junction nucleotides: 6. The CDR3 sequence is 13 residues long. Germline V gene data show CDR1 as SNHLY and CDR2 as FYNNEI. The CDR3 sequence: CASEGGSADTQYF. In nucleotides, the CDR3 is TGTGCCAGCGAGGGCGGGAGCGCAGATACGCAGTATTTT.

The table lists this clone with a count of one. J is TRBJ2-7 and V is TRBV5-4; possible D gene TRBD1, 7 bases. CDR3 length: 16 amino acids. Deletions cut 0 bases from V and 2 bases from J, with 15 bases between. From germline, CDR1 is SGHNT and CDR2 YYREEE (reference sequence). The CDR3 DNA reads as TGTGCCAGCAGCTTGGCCGGAGGGACAGCTACCTACGAGCAGTACTTC. It is translated as CASSLAGGTATYEQYF. Together with reference TRBV5-4 and TRBJ2-7, the CDR3 gives the full variable domain: ETGVTQSPTHLIKTRGQQVTLRCSSQSGHNTVSWYQQALGQGPQFIFQYYREEENGRGNFPPRFSGLQFPNYSSELNVNALELDDSALYLCASSLAGGTATYEQYFGPGTRLTVT.

The rearrangement links TRBV7-3 to TRBJ2-1, with 8 nucleotides matching TRBD2. This CDR3 comprises 15 residues. Germline CDR1 is SGHTA and CDR2 is FQGTGA. The junction had 10 bases not matched to a gene; V was cut back by 5 bases and J by 7 bases. The CDR3, as DNA: TGTGCCAGCAGCCCAACCGGGACTAGTAAGAATGAGCAGTTCTTC. It yields the protein CASSPTGTSKNEQFF.

The chain carries TRBV5-6 and TRBJ1-5, with 9 bases matching TRBD1. The V segment lost 4 bases and the J segment 8 bases; nucleotides outside the gene matches: 4. Germline V lookup: CDR1 SGHDT, CDR2 YYEEEE. The CDR3 sequence is 13 residues long. CDR3 loop: CASSRTGVKPQHF. DNA for the CDR3: TGTGCCAGCAGCAGGACAGGGGTAAAGCCCCAGCATTTT.

This clone has only one observation. The rearrangement joins TRBV5-8 to TRBJ1-4; 12 positions agree with TRBD1. Germline lookup yields CDR1 SGHTS and CDR2 YDEGEE. This CDR3 comprises 16 residues. V was clipped by 3 bases and J by 5 bases; unmatched bases: 5. The CDR3 nucleotides read TGTGCCAGCAGCTCCGGGACAGGGGGCAGAAATGAAAAACTGTTTTTT. This encodes CASSSGTGGRNEKLFF.

The V call is TRBV7-3, the J call TRBJ1-1, with TRBD1 as a possible D gene (6 bases). CDR1 and CDR2 (germline): SGHTA, FQGTGA. The CDR3 extends over 18 amino acids. V gave up 1 base and J gave up 6 bases, with 24 bases separating them. The CDR3 protein is CASSLNPGSGQRDAEAFF. CDR3 DNA: TGTGCCAGCAGCTTAAACCCGGGGAGCGGACAGCGCGACGCTGAAGCTTTCTTT.

V usage is TRBV4-3 and J usage is TRBJ2-4; the match to TRBD2 covers 9 bases. This CDR3 region has 17 residues. V lost 0 bases to trimming and J lost 5 bases; unmatched junction nucleotides: 8. Looked up from germline, CDR1 is LGHNA and CDR2 is YSLEER. CDR3 loop: CASSQDGAGGPENIQYF. DNA for the CDR3: TGCGCCAGCAGCCAAGATGGGGCGGGAGGGCCGGAAAACATTCAGTACTTC.

The chain has TRBV19 and TRBJ1-1; possibly TRBD1 for D (5 bases). Germline loops: CDR1 LNHDA, CDR2 SQIVND (reference sequence). The V end lost 11 bases, the J end lost 0 bases, and 16 bases lay between the germline ends. CDR3 length: 14 residues. CDR3 residues: CAAGSGLMNTEAFF. CDR3 sequence (DNA): TGTGCCGCAGGGTCGGGCCTCATGAACACTGAAGCTTTCTTT.

CDR3: CASSNDRGARNEQFF. CDR3 nucleotides: TGTGCCAGTAGTAACGACAGGGGTGCCCGCAATGAGCAGTTCTTC. The rearrangement uses TRBV19 and TRBJ2-1, with TRBD1 matching 8 bases. Germline V CDR1 and CDR2: LNHDA, SQIVND (reference sequence). This CDR3 region has 15 residues. V lost 4 bases and J lost 6; bases outside the gene matches: 8.

This clone turned up a few times. The chain couples TRBV11-3 to TRBJ2-3; D gene ambiguous. There are 15 residues in the CDR3. Germline V gene data show CDR1 as SGHNT and CDR2 as YENEEA. V shed 4 bases and J shed 0 bases, with 11 bases lying between them. The CDR3 nucleotides read TGTGCCAGCAGCTCCGTGGAGCAAAGCACAGATACGCAGTATTTT. Translation: CASSSVEQSTDTQYF.

This sequence joins TRBV25-1 and TRBJ2-5, with TRBD2 matching 10 bases. This CDR3 is built from 16 residues. Germline CDR1 MGHDK, CDR2 SYGVNS. J gave up 5 bases and V 2 bases, and 8 bases lay outside the gene matches. The CDR3 nucleotides are TGTGCCAGCAGTGAAGTAGGTAGCGGGAGGCCGGAGACCCAGTACTTC. The encoded protein is CASSEVGSGRPETQYF. Supplemented by reference TRBV25-1 and TRBJ2-5, the full variable domain reads EADIYQTPRYLVIGTGKKITLECSQTMGHDKMYWYQQDPGMELHLIHYSYGVNSTEKGDLSSESTVSRIRTEHFPLTLESARPSHTSQYLCASSEVGSGRPETQYFGPGTRLLVL.

This chain links TRBV7-5 with TRBJ2-2; the table's D gene call, TRBD1, was not cross checked with the DNA. TRBV7-5 is labeled a pseudogene. The CDR3 contains 18 residues. In DNA, the CDR3 is TGTGCCAGAAAGGGCAGGGGGCATCCTGCTCCGAACACCGGGGAGCTGTTTTTT. Encoded protein: CARKGRGHPAPNTGELFF.

The rearrangement joins TRBV19 to TRBJ2-2; D remains unclear. Germline values: CDR1 LNHDA, CDR2 SQIVND (reference sequence). The CDR3 totals 14 residues. V was trimmed by 7 bases and J by 0 bases, leaving 9 bases between them. The CDR3: CASNFNANTGELFF. CDR3 in DNA: TGTGCCAGTAACTTCAACGCGAACACCGGGGAGCTGTTTTTT. The variable domain in full, with the rest retrieved from reference TRBV19 and TRBJ2-2, is DGGITQSPKYLFRKEGQNVTLSCEQNLNHDAMYWYRQDPGQGLRLIYYSQIVNDFQKGDIAEGYSVSREKKESFPLTVTSAQKNPTAFYLCASNFNANTGELFFGEGSRLTVL.

The chain has TRBV6-1 and TRBJ2-1; 7 bases are a match to TRBD2. CDR1 MNHNS and CDR2 SASEGT come from the germline V gene. The CDR3 covers 18 residues. Unmatched junction bases numbered 13, after V lost 1 base and J lost 4 bases. CDR3 DNA sequence: TGTGCCAGCAGTGAAGTAGATTCGGGGAGGGGTTATTACAATGAGCAGTTCTTC. Protein product: CASSEVDSGRGYYNEQFF.

The chain links TRBV14 to TRBJ2-2, with 10 positions matching TRBD1. This CDR3 is 15 amino acids long. The germline V gene has CDR1 SGHDN and CDR2 FVKESK. V lost 6 bases, J lost 1 base, and 2 bases stayed unmatched. CDR3 amino acids: CASRRDRGNTGELFF. CDR3 in DNA: TGTGCCAGCAGGCGGGACAGGGGGAACACCGGGGAGCTGTTTTTT.

This chain uses TRBV3-1 (or the pseudogene TRBV3-2) with TRBJ1-2; 9 nucleotides match TRBD1. The ends lost 7 bases at V and 8 bases at J; junction bases unmatched: 5. This CDR3 contains 12 residues. Germline loops: CDR1 LGHDT, CDR2 YNNKEL (reference sequence). In nucleotides, the CDR3 is TGTGCCAGCACACAGGGGGCGAGCGGCTACACCTTC. Protein sequence: CASTQGASGYTF.

The V call is TRBV7-3, the J call TRBJ2-7; TRBD2 matches at 9 bases. Germline assignment: CDR1 SGHTA and CDR2 FQGTGA. V trimming: 5 bases; J trimming: 5 bases; junction bases outside the gene matches: 4. The CDR3 consists of 13 residues. In DNA, the CDR3 is TGTGCCAGCAGCCCCGCGGGGGGGGACGAGCAGTACTTC. Amino acid sequence: CASSPAGGDEQYF.